Here is one T cell receptor beta chain with its context. The target antigen is unknown. Patients were all untreated before their thyroid surgery. TCRdb re-called clones via MiXCR from the PCR reads. There are about 18,000 clones in the sample; approximately 28% occur only once, and under 30% lies in the top ten. The sample comes from a study of metastatic and nonmetastatic thyroid tumors. The overall study: Thyroid patients, malignant and benign, had repertoires compared across blood and tumor or nodule tissue.

General study points: Relative to benign nodules, malignant thyroid tumors were reportedly characterized by significantly elevated TCR beta diversity in blood and tumor.

Sequenced sample: tumor tissue. This receptor was obtained from a male donor with papillary thyroid cancer or a benign thyroid nodule (not recorded which). Some clones in this sample may be carry-over from other donors' samples.

For the CDR3, the DNA is TGTGCCAGCAGCCCTCTTACTAGCGTGGTGGAGACCCAGTACTTC. The encoded protein is CASSPLTSVVETQYF. The chain uses TRBV7-8 and TRBJ2-5, with 7 nucleotides matching TRBD2. V trimming: 5 bases; J trimming: 5 bases; junction bases outside the gene matches: 11. The V gene's germline CDR1 is SGHVS and CDR2 FQNEAQ. This CDR3 comprises 15 residues. The full variable domain, in which reference TRBV7-8 and TRBJ2-5 provide the parts outside the CDR3, is GAGVSQSPRYKVAKRGQDVALRCDPISGHVSLFWYQQALGQGPEFLTYFQNEAQLDKSGLPSDRFFAERPEGSVSTLKIQRTQQEDSAVYLCASSPLTSVVETQYFGPGTRLLVL.